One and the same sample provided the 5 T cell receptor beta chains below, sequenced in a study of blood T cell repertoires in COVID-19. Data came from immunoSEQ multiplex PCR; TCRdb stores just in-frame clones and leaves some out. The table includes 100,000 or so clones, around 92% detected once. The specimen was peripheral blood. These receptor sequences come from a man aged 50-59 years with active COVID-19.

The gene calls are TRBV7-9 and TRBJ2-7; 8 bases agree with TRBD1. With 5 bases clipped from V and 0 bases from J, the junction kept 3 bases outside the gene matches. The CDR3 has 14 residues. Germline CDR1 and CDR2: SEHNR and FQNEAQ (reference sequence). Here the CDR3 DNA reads TGTGCCAGCAGCGACAGGGGCCTCTCCTACGAGCAGTACTTC. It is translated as CASSDRGLSYEQYF.

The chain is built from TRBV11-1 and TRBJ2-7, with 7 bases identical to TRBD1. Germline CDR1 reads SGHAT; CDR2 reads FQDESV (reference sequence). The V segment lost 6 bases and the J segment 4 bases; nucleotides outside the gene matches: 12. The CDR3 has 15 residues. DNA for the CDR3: TGTGCCAGCAGTAAAGACAGGGATTATTTTTACGAGCAGTACTTC. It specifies CASSKDRDYFYEQYF.

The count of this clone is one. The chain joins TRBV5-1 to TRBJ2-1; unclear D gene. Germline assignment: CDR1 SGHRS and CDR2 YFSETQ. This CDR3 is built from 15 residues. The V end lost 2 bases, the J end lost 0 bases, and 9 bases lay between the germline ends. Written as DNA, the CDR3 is TGCGCCAGCAGCTTTACGAGTAGCTCCTACAATGAGCAGTTCTTC. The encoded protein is CASSFTSSSYNEQFF.

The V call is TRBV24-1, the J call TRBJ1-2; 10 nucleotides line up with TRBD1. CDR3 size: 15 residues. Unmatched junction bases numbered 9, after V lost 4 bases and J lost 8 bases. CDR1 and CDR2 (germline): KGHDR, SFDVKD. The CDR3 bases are TGTGCCACCAGTGACCCGGGACAGGGGAAGGGAGGCTACACCTTC. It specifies CATSDPGQGKGGYTF.

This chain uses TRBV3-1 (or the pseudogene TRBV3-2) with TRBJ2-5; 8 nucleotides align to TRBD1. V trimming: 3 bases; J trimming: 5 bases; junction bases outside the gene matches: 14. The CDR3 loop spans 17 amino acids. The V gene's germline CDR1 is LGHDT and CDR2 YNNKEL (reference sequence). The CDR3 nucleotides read TGTGCCAGCAGCCATACCGTCTTCAGGGGGCCCGGGGAGACCCAGTACTTC. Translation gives CASSHTVFRGPGETQYF.